The clone carrying this TCR beta chain was detected once. Its specificity is not known. The data were obtained in a study of T cell responses to AZD1222 COVID-19 vaccine. Study-level findings and limits: Repertoire sampling occurred only after the peak T cell response. Two AZD1222 administrations were followed by greater Spike-specific TCR breadth and depth. The donors showed a predominance of white British ancestry and of females, with possible underestimation of clonal diversity. With dominance at 160-218 and 743-854, vaccine-associated CD4 TCRs spanned spike.

Assay: immunoSEQ multiplex PCR; the TCRdb copy retains only in-frame clones and omits some. The sample records 100,000 to 150,000 clones, about 89% being singletons. The CDR3 has 15 residues. Germline assignment: CDR1 MNHEY and CDR2 SMNVEV (reference sequence). V lost 3 bases to trimming and J lost 6 bases; unmatched junction nucleotides: 7. Sequenced material: peripheral blood, taken on day 0 of AZD1222 vaccination. The receptor was isolated from an adult in good health. The rearrangement uses TRBV27 and TRBJ2-2, with 7 nucleotides matching TRBD1. CDR3 sequence reads: CASSFMRGQAGELFF. The CDR3 nucleotides are TGTGCCAGCAGTTTCATGAGGGGGCAGGCCGGGGAGCTGTTTTTT.